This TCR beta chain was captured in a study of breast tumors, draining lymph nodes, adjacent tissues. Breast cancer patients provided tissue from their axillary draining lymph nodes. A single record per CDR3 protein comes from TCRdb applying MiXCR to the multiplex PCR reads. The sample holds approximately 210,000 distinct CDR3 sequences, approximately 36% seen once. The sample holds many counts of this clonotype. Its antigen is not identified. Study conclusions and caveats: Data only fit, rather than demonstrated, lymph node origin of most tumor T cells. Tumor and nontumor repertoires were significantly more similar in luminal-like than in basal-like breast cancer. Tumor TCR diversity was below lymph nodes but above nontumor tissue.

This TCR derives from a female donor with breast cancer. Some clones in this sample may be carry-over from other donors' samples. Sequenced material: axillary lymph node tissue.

This chain's CDR3 is CASRPTSGRYEQYF. The CDR3 region has the DNA TGTGCCAGCCGCCCGACTAGCGGGAGATACGAGCAGTACTTC. The V and J genes are TRBV6-5 and TRBJ2-7, with 12 positions matching TRBD2. The ends lost 8 bases at V and 4 bases at J; junction bases unmatched: 6. The CDR3 is made up of 14 amino acids. The germline V gene has CDR1 MNHEY and CDR2 SVGAGI.